A selection of T cell receptor beta chains follows, all from one sample in a study of molecular identifiers for immune sequencing clone quantification. TCRdb re-called the PCR reads through MiXCR, storing one row per CDR3 protein. In the table there are a few hundred thousand distinct CDR3 sequences, over 20% of which are singletons. The sequenced material came from naive CD8+ T cells from blood, with Jurkat cell RNA spiked in. The source of these receptors is a human donor in good health. Some libraries in this study had Jurkat cell RNA spiked in. Each CDR3 is given with its conserved first and last residue. The order of the fields is CDR3 length, J gene, clone size, V gene, D gene, CDR3 protein, CDR3 DNA. A D gene is named only where the DNA matches it firmly. Where a row states a size, it is once, few, many or the class of an expanded clone; other rows omit it.

15,TRBJ1-5,many,TRBV12-3/TRBV12-4,TRBD1,CASSLQGDANQPQHF,TGTGCCAGCAGTTTACAGGGGGACGCCAATCAGCCCCAGCATTTT
21,TRBJ2-6,-,TRBV12-3/TRBV12-4,-,CASSSTAEKYPSSAGANVLTF,TGTGCCAGCAGTTCCACCGCGGAAAAATACCCTTCCTCTGCGGGGGCCAACGTCCTGACTTTC
18,TRBJ2-3,-,TRBV7-9,TRBD2,CASSSRGTSGESTDTQYF,TGTGCCAGCAGCTCCAGGGGGACTAGCGGGGAGAGCACAGATACGCAGTATTTT
16,TRBJ2-3,few,TRBV27,-,CASSLSDNPNTDTQYF,TGTGCCAGCAGTTTATCGGACAACCCAAACACAGATACGCAGTATTTT
15,TRBJ2-6,many,TRBV6-5,-,CASGLEGSGANVLTF,TGTGCCAGCGGGTTAGAGGGATCTGGGGCCAACGTCCTGACTTTC
13,TRBJ2-1,many,TRBV7-9,-,CASSLASYNEQFF,TGTGCCAGCAGCTTAGCCTCCTACAATGAGCAGTTCTTC
14,TRBJ2-5,many,TRBV14,-,CASSPYRPLETQYF,TGTGCCAGCAGCCCATATCGTCCACTCGAGACCCAGTACTTC
14,TRBJ1-2,few,TRBV27,TRBD1,CASSPRTGLVGYTF,TGTGCCAGCAGTCCCCGGACAGGGCTGGTTGGCTACACCTTC
10,TRBJ2-3,many,TRBV30,-,CAWMGDTQYF,TGTGCCTGGATGGGAGATACGCAGTATTTT
13,TRBJ2-7,-,TRBV7-9,-,CASSRRQAYEQYF,TGTGCCAGCAGTCGACGACAGGCCTACGAGCAGTACTTC
15,TRBJ2-2,-,TRBV19,TRBD2,CASIYSGGPAGELFF,TGTGCCAGTATTTATAGCGGGGGGCCCGCCGGGGAGCTGTTTTTT
16,TRBJ2-7,few,TRBV19,TRBD2,CASSIGRLAGGYEQYF,TGTGCCAGTAGTATAGGAAGATTAGCGGGAGGATACGAGCAGTACTTC
14,TRBJ2-6,few,TRBV5-8,-,CASNLVPGANVLTF,TGTGCCAGCAACCTGGTACCTGGGGCCAACGTCCTGACTTTC
20,TRBJ2-6,many,TRBV12-3/TRBV12-4,-,CASSLLFPPDPSSGANVLTF,TGTGCCAGCAGTTTACTTTTTCCCCCGGATCCTAGCTCTGGGGCCAACGTCCTGACTTTC
15,TRBJ2-5,few,TRBV5-3,-,CASSLEGPSAETQYF,TGTGCCAGCAGCTTGGAGGGCCCCTCGGCGGAGACCCAGTACTTC
15,TRBJ1-1,-,TRBV7-9,-,CASSEGWQGNTEAFF,TGTGCCAGCAGTGAGGGCTGGCAGGGGAACACTGAAGCTTTCTTT
16,TRBJ2-7,-,TRBV27,-,CASSFRGVEGYTEQYF,TGTGCCAGCAGTTTTCGAGGAGTCGAGGGATATACCGAGCAGTACTTC
15,TRBJ1-3,-,TRBV27,-,CASATSEASGNTIYF,TGTGCCAGCGCCACCTCCGAGGCTTCTGGAAACACCATATATTTT
16,TRBJ2-5,many,TRBV29-1,TRBD2,CSVVGEAGAGRETQYF,TGCAGCGTTGTAGGGGAAGCGGGAGCAGGACGAGAGACCCAGTACTTC
14,TRBJ2-7,-,TRBV11-3,-,CASSAPVPFYEQYF,TGTGCCAGCAGCGCCCCAGTTCCGTTCTACGAGCAGTACTTC
17,TRBJ2-3,many,TRBV5-4,TRBD2,CASSLGSGGAGTDTQYF,TGTGCCAGCAGCTTAGGTAGCGGGGGGGCCGGCACAGATACGCAGTATTTT
14,TRBJ2-3,-,TRBV7-3,-,CASSFSLGADTQYF,TGTGCCAGCAGCTTCAGTCTCGGGGCAGATACGCAGTATTTT
15,TRBJ2-2,few,TRBV11-2,-,CASSLGPSPTGELFF,TGTGCCAGCAGCTTAGGTCCCTCCCCCACCGGGGAGCTGTTTTTT
15,TRBJ2-3,many,TRBV19,TRBD2,CASSIGGGGTDTQYF,TGTGCCAGTAGTATAGGCGGGGGAGGCACAGATACGCAGTATTTT
13,TRBJ1-1,-,TRBV12-3/TRBV12-4,-,CASSPIVGTEAFF,TGTGCCAGCAGCCCGATCGTGGGCACTGAAGCTTTCTTT
15,TRBJ1-6,many,TRBV9,-,CASSVEGELNSPLHF,TGTGCCAGCAGCGTAGAAGGGGAGCTAAATTCACCCCTCCACTTT
14,TRBJ1-1,-,TRBV6-5,-,CASSYGHPNTEAFF,TGTGCCAGCAGTTACGGACACCCGAACACTGAAGCTTTCTTT
16,TRBJ2-3,many,TRBV7-6,TRBD2,CASSSTGTSEGDTQYF,TGTGCCAGCAGCTCAACCGGGACTAGCGAAGGAGATACGCAGTATTTT
18,TRBJ2-2,-,TRBV7-9,TRBD1,CASSRPGQGTTKTGELFF,TGTGCCAGCAGCAGACCTGGACAGGGGACTACAAAAACCGGGGAGCTGTTTTTT
15,TRBJ2-7,many,TRBV20-1,TRBD2,CSARELAGGPGEQYF,TGCAGTGCTAGAGAACTAGCGGGAGGGCCGGGCGAGCAGTACTTC
14,TRBJ2-7,few,TRBV6-4,TRBD2,CASSQLAGRYEQYF,TGTGCCAGCAGTCAACTAGCGGGACGCTACGAGCAGTACTTC
13,TRBJ2-2,-,TRBV11-2,-,CATTGENTGELFF,TGTGCCACGACAGGCGAGAACACCGGGGAGCTGTTTTTT
16,TRBJ1-2,many,TRBV29-1,-,CSVEEGSAPGSYGYTF,TGCAGCGTTGAAGAAGGGTCAGCTCCGGGGAGCTATGGCTACACCTTC
12,TRBJ2-3,many,TRBV29-1,-,CSVRDHTDTQYF,TGCAGCGTGAGGGATCACACAGATACGCAGTATTTT
13,TRBJ2-1,few,TRBV11-2,TRBD2,CASSSGLADEQFF,TGTGCCAGCAGCTCGGGACTAGCCGATGAGCAGTTCTTC
17,TRBJ2-1,many,TRBV28,TRBD2,CASSLDTSGSSYNEQFF,TGTGCCAGCAGTTTAGACACTAGCGGGAGCTCCTACAATGAGCAGTTCTTC
14,TRBJ1-1,many,TRBV4-3,-,CASSQGGPNTEAFF,TGCGCCAGCAGCCAAGGGGGTCCGAACACTGAAGCTTTCTTT
18,TRBJ1-1,-,TRBV2,-,CANSVRQGTVWMNTEAFF,TGTGCCAACAGTGTTAGGCAGGGAACTGTTTGGATGAACACTGAAGCTTTCTTT
13,TRBJ1-1,many,TRBV7-9,-,CASSLGAGLLAFF,TGTGCCAGCAGCTTAGGGGCGGGGCTGCTAGCTTTCTTT
16,TRBJ2-5,many,TRBV7-9,-,CASSPQTTSPSETQYF,TGTGCCAGCAGCCCACAAACTACCAGCCCCTCTGAGACCCAGTACTTC
15,TRBJ2-7,-,TRBV3-1,-,CASSFGRGPAYEQYF,TGTGCCAGCAGCTTTGGGCGGGGGCCGGCCTACGAGCAGTACTTC
15,TRBJ1-2,-,TRBV30,-,CAWSVSFGFDYGYTF,TGTGCCTGGAGTGTATCGTTTGGCTTTGACTATGGCTACACCTTC
12,TRBJ2-7,-,TRBV29-1,-,CSVNQDSYEQYF,TGCAGCGTCAACCAGGACTCCTACGAGCAGTACTTC
18,TRBJ2-3,once,TRBV6-2/TRBV6-3,TRBD2,CASSYSTSGGGSIDTQYF,TGTGCCAGCAGTTACTCGACTAGCGGGGGGGGATCAATAGATACGCAGTATTTT
14,TRBJ2-3,many,TRBV7-3,-,CASSLVGLEDTQYF,TGTGCCAGCAGCTTAGTAGGTCTGGAGGATACGCAGTATTTT
11,TRBJ1-5,-,TRBV30,-,CAWSEGGPQHF,TGTGCCTGGAGTGAGGGAGGGCCCCAGCATTTT
14,TRBJ1-6,few,TRBV30,-,CAWSPGSYNSPLHF,TGTGCCTGGAGTCCCGGGTCCTACAATTCACCCCTCCACTTT
14,TRBJ1-1,-,TRBV28,-,CASTPWGGNTEAFF,TGTGCCAGCACCCCCTGGGGGGGGAACACTGAAGCTTTCTTT
16,TRBJ1-5,many,TRBV4-3,-,CASSQDRSGSNQPQHF,TGCGCCAGCAGCCAAGATCGCTCGGGGAGCAATCAGCCCCAGCATTTT
17,TRBJ2-1,-,TRBV27,TRBD2,CASSLRVAGPDYNEQFF,TGTGCCAGCAGTTTAAGGGTAGCGGGCCCAGATTACAATGAGCAGTTCTTC
17,TRBJ2-3,few,TRBV11-2,TRBD2,CASSLDGTSGETDTQYF,TGTGCCAGCAGCTTAGATGGTACTAGCGGGGAAACAGATACGCAGTATTTT
16,TRBJ2-3,many,TRBV6-1,-,CASSELGTTSTDTQYF,TGTGCCAGCAGTGAATTGGGGACAACGAGCACAGATACGCAGTATTTT
11,TRBJ1-1,many,TRBV6-1,-,CASFDSREAFF,TGTGCCAGCTTCGACAGCCGCGAAGCTTTCTTT